Presented here are 13 T cell receptor beta chains from one specimen sequenced in a study of blood T cell repertoires in COVID-19. The protocol was immunoSEQ multiplex PCR, while the TCRdb copy is restricted to in-frame clones and leaves out a portion. The sample lists some 250,000 clones; about nine tenths were seen once. The sequencing input was PBMCs or T cells enriched from blood (not recorded which). The receptors here all came from a woman in her twenties or thirties with acute COVID-19.

This sequence joins TRBV5-4 and TRBJ1-2, with a possible D match to TRBD1 (6 bases). V was pared by 3 bases and J by 0 bases, with 15 bases between. The germline V gene has CDR1 SGHNT and CDR2 YYREEE (reference sequence). The CDR3 totals 16 residues. DNA of the CDR3: TGTGCCAGCAGCTGGGGGCAGGGCTCCACTAACTATGGCTACACCTTC. It specifies CASSWGQGSTNYGYTF.

The chain employs TRBV4-1 and TRBJ1-2; D call uncertain. This CDR3 has 15 residues. Trimming shortened V by 1 base and J by 4 bases, and 13 bases separated the two germline ends. Germline CDR1 reads MGHRA; CDR2 reads YSYEKL. In DNA, the CDR3 is TGCGCCAGCAGCCAAGGCGGACGGACTCTCTATGGCTACACCTTC. It is translated as CASSQGGRTLYGYTF.

This chain uses TRBV6-6 with TRBJ1-1; unclear D gene. The CDR3 totals 12 residues. The ends were cut back, 5 bases at V and 11 bases at J, with 15 bases in the middle. Looked up from germline, CDR1 is MNHNY and CDR2 is SVGAGI (reference sequence). The CDR3 region has the DNA TGTGCCAGCAGTCACCATGCGGGGTGGGCTTTCTTT. This gives the protein CASSHHAGWAFF.

The chain is built from TRBV13 and TRBJ2-7; 11 nucleotides line up with TRBD2. The CDR3 extends over 15 amino acids. V was clipped by 5 bases and J by 2 bases; unmatched bases: 5. The germline gives CDR1 PRHDT, CDR2 FYEKMQ (reference sequence). Here the CDR3 reads CASSVGTSGPYEQYF. Here the CDR3 DNA reads TGTGCCAGCAGCGTTGGGACTAGCGGTCCCTACGAGCAGTACTTC.

This clone has just a few counts. The chain joins TRBV5-1 to TRBJ1-1; tentative D call: TRBD1 (5 bases). V lost 1 base, J lost 1 base, and 11 bases lay in between. The CDR3 contains 15 residues. Germline lookup yields CDR1 SGHRS and CDR2 YFSETQ. CDR3 DNA sequence: TGCGCCAGCAGCTTGTTCGACAGCACGAACACTGAAGCTTTCTTT. Translating gives CASSLFDSTNTEAFF.

This sequence joins TRBV7-9 and TRBJ1-3; D is undetermined. V was pared by 1 base and J by 8 bases, with 3 bases between. CDR1 and CDR2 from the germline V gene are SEHNR and FQNEAQ (reference sequence). The CDR3 is 11 residues long. Written as DNA, the CDR3 is TGTGCCAGCAGCTTAGTCGACACCATATATTTT. Protein product: CASSLVDTIYF. The complete variable domain, with remaining parts taken from reference TRBV7-9 and TRBJ1-3, reads DTGVSQNPRHKITKRGQNVTFRCDPISEHNRLYWYRQTLGQGPEFLTYFQNEAQLEKSRLLSDRFSAERPKGSFSTLEIQRTEQGDSAMYLCASSLVDTIYFGEGSWLTVV.

The chain combines TRBV24-1 with TRBJ1-1; tentative D call: TRBD1 (6 bases). CDR3 length equals 15 residues. Trimming stripped 8 bases from V and 3 bases from J, with 18 bases between. In germline, CDR1 is KGHDR, CDR2 SFDVKD. The CDR3: CATTQRRGLDTEAFF. The CDR3 region has the DNA TGTGCCACCACCCAAAGGCGGGGGCTGGACACTGAAGCTTTCTTT.

The DNA for the CDR3 is TGTGCCAGCAGCAGGGACAAAGAGACCCAGTACTTC. The encoded protein is CASSRDKETQYF. This chain links TRBV5-6 with TRBJ2-5; possibly TRBD1 for D (6 bases). Trimming stripped 4 bases from V and 3 bases from J, with 7 bases between. CDR1 is SGHDT, CDR2 YYEEEE, per germline. The CDR3 is made up of 12 amino acids.

The gene calls are TRBV10-3 and TRBJ2-1, with D perhaps matching TRBD2 (5 bases). CDR3 size: 12 residues. Germline CDR1 reads ENHRY; CDR2 reads SYGVKD. V lost 0 bases to trimming and J lost 15 bases, with 12 bases between them. The CDR3 loop is CAISESRTEAFF. CDR3 nucleotide sequence: TGTGCCATCAGTGAGTCGCGGACGGAGGCGTTCTTC.

The V call is TRBV9, the J call TRBJ1-5; 7 nucleotides align to TRBD1. The germline V gene has CDR1 SGDLS and CDR2 YYNGEE. Trimming took 2 bases from V and 3 from J; bases not matched to a gene: 5. This CDR3 spans 15 amino acids. The chain's CDR3 is CASSVSGTVNQPQHF. CDR3 nucleotides: TGTGCCAGCAGCGTTTCCGGGACAGTCAATCAGCCCCAGCATTTT.

This chain joins TRBV28 and TRBJ2-7; D possibly corresponds to TRBD2 (5 bases). The CDR3 sequence is 13 residues long. The germline V and J ends were trimmed by 6 bases and 5 bases, with 14 bases remaining between them. The germline CDR1 and CDR2 sequences are MDHEN and SYDVKM. The CDR3 protein is CASRTTTGDEQYF. Here the CDR3 DNA reads TGTGCCAGCAGGACCACGACCGGGGACGAGCAGTACTTC.

The genes are TRBV2 and TRBJ1-5, with 7 bases identical to TRBD1. The germline gives CDR1 SNHLY, CDR2 FYNNEI. The CDR3 is 15 amino acids. V was pared by 8 bases and J by 3 bases, with 10 bases of the junction left unmatched. CDR3 nucleotide sequence: TGTGCCAGCCGACGACAGGGAGGCAACAATCAGCCCCAGCATTTT. Its protein product is CASRRQGGNNQPQHF.

This clone has just one count. The chain is built from TRBV28 and TRBJ1-5; perhaps TRBD1 as D (5 bases). This CDR3 contains 14 residues. The germline gives CDR1 MDHEN, CDR2 SYDVKM. Trimming left V 2 bases short and J 6 bases short, with 11 bases between. CDR3 sequence reads: CASSLLQGGQPQHF. In DNA form, the CDR3 reads TGTGCCAGCAGTTTACTCCAGGGAGGTCAGCCCCAGCATTTT.